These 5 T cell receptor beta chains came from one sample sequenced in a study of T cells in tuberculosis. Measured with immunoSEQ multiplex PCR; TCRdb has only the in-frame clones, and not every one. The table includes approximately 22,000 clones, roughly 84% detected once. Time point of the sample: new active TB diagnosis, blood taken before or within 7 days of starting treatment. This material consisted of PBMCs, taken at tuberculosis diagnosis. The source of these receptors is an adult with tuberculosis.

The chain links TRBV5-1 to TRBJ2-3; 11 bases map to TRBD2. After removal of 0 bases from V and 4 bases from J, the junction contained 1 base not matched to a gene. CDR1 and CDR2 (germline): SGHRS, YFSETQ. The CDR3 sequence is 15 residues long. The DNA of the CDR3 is TGCGCCAGCAGCTTGGAACTAGCGGGGGCAGATACGCAGTATTTT. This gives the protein CASSLELAGADTQYF. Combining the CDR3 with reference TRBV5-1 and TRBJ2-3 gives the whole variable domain KAGVTQTPRYLIKTRGQQVTLSCSPISGHRSVSWYQQTPGQGLQFLFEYFSETQRNKGNFPGRFSGRQFSNSRSEMNVSTLELGDSALYLCASSLELAGADTQYFGPGTRLTVL.

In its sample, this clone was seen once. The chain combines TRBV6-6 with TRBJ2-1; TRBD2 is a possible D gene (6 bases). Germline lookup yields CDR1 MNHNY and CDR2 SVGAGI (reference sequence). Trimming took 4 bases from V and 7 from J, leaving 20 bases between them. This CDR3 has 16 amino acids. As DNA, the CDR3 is TGTGCCAGCAGTTGGGTCGAGGGAGGAAACCGGAATGAGCAGTTCTTC. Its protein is CASSWVEGGNRNEQFF.

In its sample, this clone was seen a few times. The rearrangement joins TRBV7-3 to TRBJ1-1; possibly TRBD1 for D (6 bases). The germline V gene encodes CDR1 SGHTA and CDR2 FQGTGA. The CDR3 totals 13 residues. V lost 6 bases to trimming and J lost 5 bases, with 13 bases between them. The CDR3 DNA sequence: TGTGCCAGCAGTCAAGGGGGTCGGACTGAAGCTTTCTTT. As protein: CASSQGGRTEAFF.

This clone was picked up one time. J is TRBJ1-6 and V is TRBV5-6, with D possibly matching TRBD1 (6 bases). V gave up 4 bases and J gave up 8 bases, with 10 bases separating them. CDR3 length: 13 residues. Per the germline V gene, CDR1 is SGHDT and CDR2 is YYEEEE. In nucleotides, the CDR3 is TGTGCCAGCAGCCTACACAGGGATTCACCCCTCCACTTT. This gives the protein CASSLHRDSPLHF.

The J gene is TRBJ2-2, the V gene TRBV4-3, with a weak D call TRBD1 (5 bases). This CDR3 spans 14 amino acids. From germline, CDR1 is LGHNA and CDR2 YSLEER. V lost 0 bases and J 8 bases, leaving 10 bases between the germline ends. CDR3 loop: CASSQDLGAGELFF. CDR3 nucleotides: TGCGCCAGCAGCCAAGATCTAGGGGCGGGGGAGCTGTTTTTT.